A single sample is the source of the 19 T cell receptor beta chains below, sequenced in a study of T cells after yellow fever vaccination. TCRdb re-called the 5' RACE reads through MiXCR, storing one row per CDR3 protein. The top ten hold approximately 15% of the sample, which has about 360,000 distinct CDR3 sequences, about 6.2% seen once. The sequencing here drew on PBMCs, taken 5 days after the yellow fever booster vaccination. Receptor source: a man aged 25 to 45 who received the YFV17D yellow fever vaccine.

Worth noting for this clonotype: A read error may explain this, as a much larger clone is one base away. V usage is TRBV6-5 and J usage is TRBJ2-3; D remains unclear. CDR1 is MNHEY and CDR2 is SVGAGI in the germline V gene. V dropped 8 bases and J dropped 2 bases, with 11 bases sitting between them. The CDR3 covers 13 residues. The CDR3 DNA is TGTGCCAGCGGTTTTGCCTCCACAGATACGCAGTATTTT. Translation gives CASGFASTDTQYF.

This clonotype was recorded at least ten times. As DNA, the CDR3 is TGTGCCAGCAGCTCGCAGCGGGGTTTCTCCTACAATGAGCAGTTCTTC. Amino acids: CASSSQRGFSYNEQFF. V usage is TRBV7-2 and J usage is TRBJ2-1; 7 bases line up with TRBD2. Germline-derived CDR1 and CDR2 are SGHTA and FQGNSA. V trimming: 4 bases; J trimming: 0 bases; junction bases outside the gene matches: 6. The CDR3 sequence is 16 residues long.

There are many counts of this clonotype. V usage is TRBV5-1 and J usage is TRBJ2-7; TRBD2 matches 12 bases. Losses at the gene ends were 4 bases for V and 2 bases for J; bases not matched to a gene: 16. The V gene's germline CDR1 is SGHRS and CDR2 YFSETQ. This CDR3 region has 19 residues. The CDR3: CASSRTVRTSGIKAYEQYF. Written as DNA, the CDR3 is TGCGCCAGCAGCCGAACGGTTAGGACTAGCGGGATTAAGGCCTACGAGCAGTACTTC. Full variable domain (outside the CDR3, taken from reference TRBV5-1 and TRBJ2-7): KAGVTQTPRYLIKTRGQQVTLSCSPISGHRSVSWYQQTPGQGLQFLFEYFSETQRNKGNFPGRFSGRQFSNSRSEMNVSTLELGDSALYLCASSRTVRTSGIKAYEQYFGPGTRLTVT.

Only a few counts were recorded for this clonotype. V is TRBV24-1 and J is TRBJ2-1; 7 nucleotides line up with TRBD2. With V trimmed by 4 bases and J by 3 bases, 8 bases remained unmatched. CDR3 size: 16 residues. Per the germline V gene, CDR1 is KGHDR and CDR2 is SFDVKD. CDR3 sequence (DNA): TGTGCCACCAGTGACCTTCGGGCTAGCGGCTACAATGAGCAGTTCTTC. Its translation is CATSDLRASGYNEQFF.

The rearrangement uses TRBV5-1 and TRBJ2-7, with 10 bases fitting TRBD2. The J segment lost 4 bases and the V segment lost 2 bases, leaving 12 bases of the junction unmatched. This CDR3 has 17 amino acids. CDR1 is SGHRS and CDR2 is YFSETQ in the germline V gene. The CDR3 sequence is CASSFNTGTSDGYEQYF. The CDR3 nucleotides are TGCGCCAGCAGCTTCAATACCGGGACTAGCGACGGATACGAGCAGTACTTC.

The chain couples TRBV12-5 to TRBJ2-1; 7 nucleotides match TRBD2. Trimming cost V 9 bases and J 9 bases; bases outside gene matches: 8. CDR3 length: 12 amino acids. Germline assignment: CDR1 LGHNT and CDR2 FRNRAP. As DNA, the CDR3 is TGTGCTAGCCGGGGCGGGAGTTCTGAGCAGTTCTTC. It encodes CASRGGSSEQFF.

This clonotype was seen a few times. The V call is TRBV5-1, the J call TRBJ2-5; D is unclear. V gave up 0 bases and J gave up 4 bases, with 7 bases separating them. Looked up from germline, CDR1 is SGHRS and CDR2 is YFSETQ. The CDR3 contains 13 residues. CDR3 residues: CASSLAIGETQYF. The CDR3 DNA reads TGCGCCAGCAGCTTGGCTATCGGAGAGACCCAGTACTTC.

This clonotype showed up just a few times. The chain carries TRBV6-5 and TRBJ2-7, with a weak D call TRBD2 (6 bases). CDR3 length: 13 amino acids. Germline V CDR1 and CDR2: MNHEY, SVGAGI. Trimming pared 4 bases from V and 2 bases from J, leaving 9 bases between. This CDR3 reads CASSSTRPYEQYF. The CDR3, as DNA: TGTGCCAGCAGTTCGACTAGACCCTACGAGCAGTACTTC.

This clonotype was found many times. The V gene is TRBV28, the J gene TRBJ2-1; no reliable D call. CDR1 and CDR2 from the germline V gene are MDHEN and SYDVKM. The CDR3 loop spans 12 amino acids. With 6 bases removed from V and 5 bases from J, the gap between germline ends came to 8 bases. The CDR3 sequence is CASSVAHNEQFF. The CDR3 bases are TGTGCCAGCAGCGTGGCACACAATGAGCAGTTCTTC.

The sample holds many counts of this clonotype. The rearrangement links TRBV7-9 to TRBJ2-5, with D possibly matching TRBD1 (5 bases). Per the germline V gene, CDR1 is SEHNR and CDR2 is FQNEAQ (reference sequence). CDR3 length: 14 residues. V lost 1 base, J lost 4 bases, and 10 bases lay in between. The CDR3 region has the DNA TGTGCCAGCAGCTTAGGTGTTCAGGGAGAGACCCAGTACTTC. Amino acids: CASSLGVQGETQYF.

CDR3 region: CASSAGLAGGHWNEQFF. In nucleotides, the CDR3 is TGCGCCAGCAGCGCAGGACTAGCGGGAGGGCATTGGAATGAGCAGTTCTTC. The chain has TRBV5-1 and TRBJ2-1, with TRBD2 identical over 15 bases. Trimming removed 4 bases from V and 7 bases from J; junction bases left unmatched: 9. The CDR3 sequence is 17 residues long. Germline CDR1 and CDR2: SGHRS and YFSETQ.

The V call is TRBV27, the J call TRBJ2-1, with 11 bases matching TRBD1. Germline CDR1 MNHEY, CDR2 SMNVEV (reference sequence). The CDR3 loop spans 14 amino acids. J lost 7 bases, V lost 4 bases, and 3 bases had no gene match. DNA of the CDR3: TGTGCCAGCAGTTCCGGGACAGGGGGTAATGAGCAGTTCTTC. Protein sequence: CASSSGTGGNEQFF.

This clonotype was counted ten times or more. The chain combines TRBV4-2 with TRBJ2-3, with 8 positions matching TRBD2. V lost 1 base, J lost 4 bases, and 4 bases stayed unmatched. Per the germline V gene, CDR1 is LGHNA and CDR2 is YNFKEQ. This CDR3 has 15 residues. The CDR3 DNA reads TGTGCCAGCAGCCAAGCGGGAGGGAGCGCAGATACGCAGTATTTT. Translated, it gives CASSQAGGSADTQYF.

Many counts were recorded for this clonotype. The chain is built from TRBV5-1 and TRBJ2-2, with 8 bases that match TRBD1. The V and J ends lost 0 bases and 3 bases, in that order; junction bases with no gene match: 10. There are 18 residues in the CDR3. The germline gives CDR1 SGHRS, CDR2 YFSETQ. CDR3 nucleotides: TGCGCCAGCAGCTTGGCCCCCTTGGACAGGGAGGACACCGGGGAGCTGTTTTTT. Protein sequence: CASSLAPLDREDTGELFF.

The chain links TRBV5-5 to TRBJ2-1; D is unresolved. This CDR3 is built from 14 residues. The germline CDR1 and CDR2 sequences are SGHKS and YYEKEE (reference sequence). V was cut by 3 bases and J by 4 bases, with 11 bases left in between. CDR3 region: CASSSRPEYNEQFF. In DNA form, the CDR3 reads TGTGCCAGCAGCTCTCGCCCAGAGTACAATGAGCAGTTCTTC.

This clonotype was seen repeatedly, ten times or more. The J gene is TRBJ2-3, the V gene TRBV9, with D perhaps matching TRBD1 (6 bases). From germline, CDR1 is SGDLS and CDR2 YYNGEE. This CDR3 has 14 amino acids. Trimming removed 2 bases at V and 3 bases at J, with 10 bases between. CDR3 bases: TGTGCCAGCAGCGTGGCGACAGGTACAGATACGCAGTATTTT. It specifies CASSVATGTDTQYF.

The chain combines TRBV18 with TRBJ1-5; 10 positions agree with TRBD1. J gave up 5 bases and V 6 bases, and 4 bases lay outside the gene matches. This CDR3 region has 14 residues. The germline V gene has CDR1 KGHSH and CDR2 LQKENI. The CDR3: CASSPDRGYQPQHF. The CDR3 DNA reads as TGTGCCAGCTCTCCGGACAGGGGGTATCAGCCCCAGCATTTT.

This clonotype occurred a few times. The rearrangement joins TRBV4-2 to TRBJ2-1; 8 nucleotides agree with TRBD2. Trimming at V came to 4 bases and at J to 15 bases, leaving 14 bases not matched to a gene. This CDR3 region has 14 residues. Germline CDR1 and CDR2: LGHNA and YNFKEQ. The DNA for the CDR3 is TGTGCCAGCAGCCCCCCTAGCGGGCTGGGAGGAGGGTTCTTC. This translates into CASSPPSGLGGGFF.

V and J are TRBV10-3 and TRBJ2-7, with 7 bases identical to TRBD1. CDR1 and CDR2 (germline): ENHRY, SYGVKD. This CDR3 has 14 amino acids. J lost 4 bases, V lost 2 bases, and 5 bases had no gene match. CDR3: CAISEIDREYEQYF. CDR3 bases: TGTGCCATCAGTGAGATCGACAGGGAATACGAGCAGTACTTC.